The subject of this entry is one TCR beta chain. Its antigen remains unknown. This CDR3 is 13 amino acids long. Germline V gene lookup returns CDR1 MNHEY and CDR2 SVGAGI. V was clipped by 7 bases and J by 1 base, with 10 bases between them. The data stem from a study of cytomegalovirus exposure and HLA in healthy donors. Overall study results and limits: 150 or so TCR beta chains were listed as cytomegalovirus-associated.

With 60 Vbeta and 13 Jbeta primers, the PCR was carried out. The assay was immunoSEQ multiplex PCR, and TCRdb's table has in-frame clones only and misses some. The sample lists 160,000 or so clones; roughly 80% were seen once. The chain recombines TRBV6-5 with TRBJ1-1; D remains ambiguous. Sequencing was performed on PBMCs. The sequence was collected from a woman between 45 and 60 years old in good health and CMV-seropositive. DNA of the CDR3: TGTGCCAGCAACCTCGGTCCGAACACTGAAGCTTTCTTT. As protein: CASNLGPNTEAFF.